Below are 30 T cell receptor beta chains sequenced from a single sample in a study of cytomegalovirus exposure and HLA in healthy donors. Here immunoSEQ multiplex PCR was the method, and the copy in TCRdb shows in-frame clones only, minus some. Here the sample spans approximately 190,000 clones, around 80% being singletons. Sequenced: PBMCs. All receptors come from a woman in her 30s in good health and CMV-seropositive.

The J gene is TRBJ2-7, the V gene TRBV9; 7 nucleotides agree with TRBD1. The CDR3 contains 13 residues. CDR1 is SGDLS, CDR2 YYNGEE, per germline. The J segment lost 3 bases and the V segment lost 4 bases, leaving 4 bases of the junction unmatched. CDR3 residues: CASSLQGNYEQYF. The CDR3 DNA reads TGTGCCAGCAGCCTACAGGGGAACTACGAGCAGTACTTC.

This chain links TRBV30 with TRBJ1-2; 10 nucleotides line up with TRBD1. The CDR3 extends over 14 amino acids. Germline V lookup: CDR1 GTSNPN, CDR2 SVGIG (reference sequence). With V trimmed by 4 bases and J by 2 bases, 4 bases remained unmatched. The CDR3, as DNA: TGTGCCTGGAATGACAGGGGGCTGAACTATGGCTACACCTTC. As protein: CAWNDRGLNYGYTF.

The J gene is TRBJ2-7, the V gene TRBV7-6; tentatively, D is TRBD1 (6 bases). This CDR3 has 14 residues. Germline lookup yields CDR1 SGHVS and CDR2 FNYEAQ. The V gene lost 0 bases and the J gene lost 5 bases, with 11 bases spanning the gap. The CDR3 coding sequence is TGTGCCAGCAGCTTAGCCACAGGGTCAAACGAGCAGTACTTC. It codes for CASSLATGSNEQYF.

This clone was observed a single time. J is TRBJ1-4 and V is TRBV28; D is perhaps TRBD1 (5 bases). The germline V gene has CDR1 MDHEN and CDR2 SYDVKM. V dropped 10 bases and J dropped 4 bases, with 13 bases sitting between them. The CDR3 has 13 amino acids. The CDR3 protein is CATDSAGNEKLFF. CDR3 bases: TGTGCCACCGACAGTGCTGGTAATGAAAAACTGTTTTTT.

This chain connects TRBV14 to TRBJ2-1; 11 nucleotides agree with TRBD2. The germline V gene encodes CDR1 SGHDN and CDR2 FVKESK. V dropped 1 base and J dropped 9; count of bases not matched to a gene: 8. The CDR3 runs 16 residues. CDR3 sequence reads: CASSQGELAGVGEQFF. CDR3 DNA: TGTGCCAGCAGCCAAGGAGAACTAGCGGGAGTTGGTGAGCAGTTCTTC.

CDR3 in amino acids: CASNLQGPDSGANVLTF. CDR3 bases: TGTGCCAGCAACTTACAGGGACCGGACTCTGGGGCCAACGTCCTGACTTTC. The V and J genes are TRBV28 and TRBJ2-6, with D perhaps TRBD1 (6 bases). The V and J ends lost 7 bases and 0 bases respectively, with 16 bases between them. Germline V gene lookup returns CDR1 MDHEN and CDR2 SYDVKM. The CDR3 has 17 residues.

V and J are TRBV28 and TRBJ1-1, with 12 bases aligning to TRBD1. Looked up from germline, CDR1 is MDHEN and CDR2 is SYDVKM. This CDR3 has 16 residues. The V and J ends lost 6 bases and 3 bases, in that order; junction bases with no gene match: 8. This CDR3 is CASRPLGTGGYTEAFF. The CDR3 region has the DNA TGTGCCAGCAGACCACTAGGGACAGGGGGCTACACTGAAGCTTTCTTT.

This clone was picked up a small number of times. The gene calls are TRBV15 and TRBJ1-5; D unresolved. Per germline, CDR1 LNHNV and CDR2 YYDKDF (reference sequence). The CDR3 is made up of 13 amino acids. Trimming removed 0 bases from V and 7 bases from J, with 7 bases in between. CDR3 DNA sequence: TGTGCCACCAGCAGAGATTCAGGCCAGCCCCAGCATTTT. Protein sequence: CATSRDSGQPQHF.

The chain carries TRBV5-6 and TRBJ1-2; D is unresolved. Trimming pared 1 base from V and 1 base from J, leaving 8 bases between. CDR1 and CDR2 from the germline V gene are SGHDT and YYEEEE. The CDR3 covers 14 residues. The CDR3 nucleotides read TGTGCCAGCAGCTTGAACAGAATTAACTATGGCTACACCTTC. Encoded protein: CASSLNRINYGYTF.

This chain links TRBV4-1 with TRBJ2-7; D remains unclear. The CDR3 extends over 14 amino acids. Germline values: CDR1 MGHRA, CDR2 YSYEKL. V was shortened by 0 bases and J by 3 bases, with 9 bases between the two germline ends. This CDR3 reads CASSQEVSRYEQYF. DNA for the CDR3: TGCGCCAGCAGCCAAGAAGTAAGCCGCTACGAGCAGTACTTC.

In its sample, this clone was seen a few times. The rearrangement links TRBV7-9 to TRBJ1-2; the match to TRBD1 covers 10 bases. Germline V CDR1 and CDR2: SEHNR, FQNEAQ (reference sequence). V lost 4 bases and J lost 7; bases outside the gene matches: 0. There are 12 residues in the CDR3. The CDR3 DNA is TGTGCCAGCAGCTGGGACAGGGGTGGCTACACCTTC. This encodes CASSWDRGGYTF. Full variable domain (missing parts from reference TRBV7-9 and TRBJ1-2): DTGVSQNPRHKITKRGQNVTFRCDPISEHNRLYWYRQTLGQGPEFLTYFQNEAQLEKSRLLSDRFSAERPKGSFSTLEIQRTEQGDSAMYLCASSWDRGGYTFGSGTRLTVV.

The chain combines TRBV11-2 with TRBJ1-2, with D unclear. With 3 bases removed from V and 2 bases from J, the gap between germline ends came to 13 bases. Looked up from germline, CDR1 is SGHAT and CDR2 is FQNNGV. This CDR3 region has 15 residues. The CDR3 region has the DNA TGTGCCAGCAGCTTCGACTCTCAAGTAAACTATGGCTACACCTTC. Translation: CASSFDSQVNYGYTF. Combining the CDR3 with reference TRBV11-2 and TRBJ1-2 gives the whole variable domain EAGVAQSPRYKIIEKRQSVAFWCNPISGHATLYWYQQILGQGPKLLIQFQNNGVVDDSQLPKDRFSAERLKGVDSTLKIQPAKLEDSAVYLCASSFDSQVNYGYTFGSGTRLTVV.

The J gene is TRBJ2-3, the V gene TRBV7-3; maybe TRBD2 (6 bases). This CDR3 is built from 17 residues. Germline lookup yields CDR1 SGHTA and CDR2 FQGTGA. Trimming shortened V by 5 bases and J by 2 bases, and 20 bases separated the two germline ends. The CDR3 here is CASSPSLSGSNTDTQYF. The CDR3 bases are TGTGCCAGCAGCCCATCGTTGTCCGGGAGTAACACAGATACGCAGTATTTT.

The chain has TRBV6-5 and TRBJ2-1; 7 bases fit TRBD1. V lost 6 bases, J lost 8 bases, and 7 bases stayed unmatched. Germline V lookup: CDR1 MNHEY, CDR2 SVGAGI. This CDR3 region has 13 residues. Here the CDR3 reads CASSKQGWDEQFF. CDR3 bases: TGTGCCAGCAGCAAACAGGGGTGGGATGAGCAGTTCTTC.

The J gene is TRBJ2-1, the V gene TRBV9, with 9 nucleotides matching TRBD2. CDR3 length: 14 residues. The germline gives CDR1 SGDLS, CDR2 YYNGEE. Trimming at V came to 4 bases and at J to 3 bases, leaving 2 bases not matched to a gene. In DNA form, the CDR3 reads TGTGCCAGCAGCAGGACTAGCGTCTACAATGAGCAGTTCTTC. Translated, it gives CASSRTSVYNEQFF.

In this sample, this clone turned up once. This sequence joins TRBV27 and TRBJ2-1; 14 nucleotides line up with TRBD2. V lost 6 bases, J lost 2 bases, and 3 bases stayed unmatched. The V gene's germline CDR1 is MNHEY and CDR2 SMNVEV (reference sequence). The CDR3 length is 16 residues. The CDR3 bases are TGTGCCAGCAGGGGACTAGCGGGAGATGCCTACAATGAGCAGTTCTTC. Its protein product is CASRGLAGDAYNEQFF.

The chain links TRBV30 to TRBJ1-5; D may be TRBD1 (5 bases). The CDR3 has 14 amino acids. Germline lookup yields CDR1 GTSNPN and CDR2 SVGIG (reference sequence). Between the trimmed V and J ends, which lost 4 bases and 6 bases, there was a span of 16 bases. Here the CDR3 DNA reads TGTGCCTGGACTACGCCTAGGGGAATTCAGCCCCAGCATTTT. Protein sequence: CAWTTPRGIQPQHF.

V gene TRBV10-2 combines with J gene TRBJ2-3, with 7 bases lining up with TRBD2. This CDR3 spans 14 amino acids. Unmatched junction bases numbered 7, after V lost 8 bases and J lost 2 bases. Germline V gives CDR1 WSHSY, CDR2 SAAADI. This CDR3 is CASGEAGYTDTQYF. The CDR3 region has the DNA TGCGCCAGCGGGGAAGCGGGGTACACAGATACGCAGTATTTT.

The V gene is TRBV6-6, the J gene TRBJ1-2; the match to TRBD1 covers 9 bases. CDR3 length: 15 residues. J was trimmed by 5 bases and V by 4 bases; bases with no gene match: 8. Germline V gives CDR1 MNHNY, CDR2 SVGAGI (reference sequence). Here the CDR3 DNA reads TGTGCCAGCAGTTCGGGACAGGGCTCCTATTATGGCTACACCTTC. Translating it yields CASSSGQGSYYGYTF.

The chain carries TRBV30 and TRBJ2-3; 10 bases are a match to TRBD2. The CDR3 loop spans 15 amino acids. The germline gives CDR1 GTSNPN, CDR2 SVGIG (reference sequence). J was trimmed by 0 bases and V by 1 base; bases with no gene match: 1. The CDR3, as DNA: TGTGCCTGGAGTGAGGGACTAGCGAGCACAGATACGCAGTATTTT. It yields the protein CAWSEGLASTDTQYF.

The chain combines TRBV7-2 with TRBJ1-3, with D uncertain. The CDR3 totals 14 residues. Trimming cost V 2 bases and J 8 bases, with 13 bases left between them. The germline gives CDR1 SGHTA, CDR2 FQGNSA. Here the CDR3 DNA reads TGTGCCAGCAGCTTACTGCTGAGGGTAGACACCATATATTTT. Protein: CASSLLLRVDTIYF.

The genes are TRBV28 and TRBJ1-5; TRBD1 agrees at 7 bases. After removal of 2 bases from V and 9 bases from J, the junction contained 7 bases not matched to a gene. This CDR3 has 14 residues. Looked up from germline, CDR1 is MDHEN and CDR2 is SYDVKM. The CDR3 is CASSLPDRVSPQHF. In DNA, the CDR3 is TGTGCCAGCAGTTTACCCGACAGGGTATCGCCCCAGCATTTT.

The chain carries TRBV4-1 and TRBJ2-7; D not resolved. The CDR3 has 13 amino acids. The V gene lost 0 bases and the J gene lost 6 bases, with 9 bases spanning the gap. In germline, CDR1 is MGHRA, CDR2 YSYEKL. The CDR3 DNA reads as TGCGCCAGCAGCCAAGATCTTGGGCCCGAGCAGTACTTC. Translating it yields CASSQDLGPEQYF.

V is TRBV30 and J is TRBJ1-3; D is perhaps TRBD1 (6 bases). Per germline, CDR1 GTSNPN and CDR2 SVGIG (reference sequence). This CDR3 has 15 residues. Trimming removed 3 bases from V and 4 bases from J, with 16 bases in between. The CDR3 DNA is TGTGCCTGGAGAACTGACAGGACCGTCGGAAACACCATATATTTT. Translation gives CAWRTDRTVGNTIYF.

This clone appeared a few times. J is TRBJ2-4 and V is TRBV2, with D unresolved. Trimming took 1 base from V and 3 from J, leaving 13 bases between them. The length of the CDR3 is 16 residues. The germline V gene encodes CDR1 SNHLY and CDR2 FYNNEI. DNA of the CDR3: TGTGCCAGCAGTGAAGAGTTAGTTTCTGTCAAAAACATTCAGTACTTC. This gives the protein CASSEELVSVKNIQYF.

This chain links TRBV6-1 with TRBJ2-1; D possibly corresponds to TRBD1 (6 bases). Germline CDR1 reads MNHNS; CDR2 reads SASEGT. This CDR3 spans 15 amino acids. V lost 8 bases to trimming and J lost 6 bases, with 20 bases between them. CDR3 loop: CASAEQGLQVNEQFF. CDR3 coding DNA: TGTGCCAGCGCAGAACAGGGTCTGCAGGTCAATGAGCAGTTCTTC.

This chain links TRBV15 with TRBJ2-7; D is possibly TRBD2 (5 bases). This CDR3 spans 14 amino acids. Between the trimmed V and J ends, which lost 0 bases and 3 bases, there was a span of 9 bases. Germline values: CDR1 LNHNV, CDR2 YYDKDF (reference sequence). CDR3 residues: CATSRDLLVYEQYF. CDR3 nucleotide sequence: TGTGCCACCAGCAGAGATTTACTAGTCTACGAGCAGTACTTC.

The rearrangement uses TRBV7-2 and TRBJ2-1; D not resolved. Germline V gene lookup returns CDR1 SGHTA and CDR2 FQGNSA. This CDR3 has 15 amino acids. V was cut by 3 bases and J by 2 bases, with 11 bases left in between. CDR3 nucleotide sequence: TGTGCCAGCAGCTTGGGTGGCGGAACCTACAATGAGCAGTTCTTC. This translates into CASSLGGGTYNEQFF.

The chain uses TRBV27 and TRBJ2-3; D is unresolved. Germline assignment: CDR1 MNHEY and CDR2 SMNVEV (reference sequence). The CDR3 contains 10 residues. Trimming shortened V by 7 bases and J by 12 bases, and 11 bases separated the two germline ends. This CDR3 is CASNLVIQYF. The DNA of the CDR3 is TGTGCCAGCAACCTAGTCATCCAGTATTTT.

There are a few counts of this clone. V usage is TRBV30 and J usage is TRBJ1-4; D remains ambiguous. Trimming pared 0 bases from V and 7 bases from J, leaving 6 bases between. The germline V gene encodes CDR1 GTSNPN and CDR2 SVGIG (reference sequence). This CDR3 has 12 amino acids. The CDR3 DNA reads as TGTGCCTGGAGTGTAACTGGTGAAAAACTGTTTTTT. Its translation: CAWSVTGEKLFF.